The 26 T cell receptor beta chains in this list originate from one sample, sequenced in a study of shared clonotypes between healthy human individuals (TCRdb year 2020). For the CD8 naive samples, CD45RO-negative cells were positively selected for CCR7, yielding a CD45RA+CCR7+ population from which TemRA cells were excluded. Receptor libraries were prepared by the immunoSEQ multiplex PCR assay. Sourced from immuneACCESS, this table was stored by TCRdb with only in-frame sequences that have V and J called. A share of the clones is absent; for the studies checked, an unresolved V gene accounts for under half, and the remainder has no known explanation. This sample comprises about 800,000 clones, roughly 96% of them detected only once. Of the sample, about 0.22% falls within the top ten clones. Specimen: naive CD8+ T cells sorted from blood. The sample's cell subset or site label is to be understood as: CD45RA+CCR7+. The receptors stem from a man younger than 45 in good health.

CDR3 sequence reads: CASSIDTGVGYNEQFF. Here the CDR3 DNA reads TGTGCCAGTAGTATAGACACAGGCGTGGGGTACAATGAGCAGTTCTTC. The J gene is TRBJ2-1, the V gene TRBV19, with TRBD1 as a possible D gene (5 bases). V was shortened by 0 bases and J by 4 bases, with 13 bases between the two germline ends. Germline lookup yields CDR1 LNHDA and CDR2 SQIVND (reference sequence). The CDR3 contains 16 residues.

The V and J genes are TRBV28 and TRBJ1-2; D possibly corresponds to TRBD1 (5 bases). The germline V gene encodes CDR1 MDHEN and CDR2 SYDVKM. The V end was cut by 7 bases, the J end by 4 bases, with 10 bases between. The CDR3 is 12 amino acids. This CDR3 reads CASNRYRYGYTF. CDR3 DNA sequence: TGTGCCAGCAACAGGTACCGCTATGGCTACACCTTC.

This chain connects TRBV27 to TRBJ2-7; D perhaps matches TRBD1 (6 bases). CDR1 is MNHEY, CDR2 SMNVEV, per germline (reference sequence). Trimming took off 4 bases at V and 3 bases at J, with 13 bases between the two ends. The CDR3 loop spans 14 amino acids. CDR3 sequence (DNA): TGTGCCAGCAGTTCACACAGGGAATTCTACGAGCAGTACTTC. Its translation is CASSSHREFYEQYF.

This chain links TRBV9 with TRBJ1-1, with a weak D call TRBD1 (6 bases). Germline V lookup: CDR1 SGDLS, CDR2 YYNGEE. The CDR3 has 13 residues. With 3 bases removed from V and 0 bases from J, the gap between germline ends came to 6 bases. The CDR3 loop reads CASSEGVNTEAFF. The DNA of the CDR3 is TGTGCCAGCAGCGAGGGGGTGAACACTGAAGCTTTCTTT.

The chain carries TRBV7-2 and TRBJ2-7; 10 nucleotides agree with TRBD1. J lost 6 bases, V lost 3 bases, and 5 bases had no gene match. This CDR3 spans 14 amino acids. Germline V gives CDR1 SGHTA, CDR2 FQGNSA. Written as DNA, the CDR3 is TGTGCCAGCAGCTTGGAGACAGGGGGCGGCGAGCAGTACTTC. Its translation is CASSLETGGGEQYF.

This sequence joins TRBV13 and TRBJ2-3, with 10 nucleotides matching TRBD2. CDR1 is PRHDT, CDR2 FYEKMQ, per germline (reference sequence). V trimming: 4 bases; J trimming: 2 bases; junction bases outside the gene matches: 6. CDR3 length: 16 amino acids. The CDR3 loop is CASSSQTSGTTDTQYF. CDR3 coding DNA: TGTGCCAGCAGCTCCCAAACTAGCGGGACCACAGATACGCAGTATTTT.

V and J are TRBV4-1 and TRBJ2-3; tentatively, D is TRBD1 (6 bases). The CDR3 totals 16 residues. V lost 1 base and J 1 base, leaving 12 bases between the germline ends. The germline V gene encodes CDR1 MGHRA and CDR2 YSYEKL. DNA for the CDR3: TGCGCCAGCAGCCAAGTGGTACAGGGTGGCACAGATACGCAGTATTTT. Protein sequence: CASSQVVQGGTDTQYF.

This chain joins TRBV7-9 and TRBJ2-5; 12 bases agree with TRBD2. Germline assignment: CDR1 SEHNR and CDR2 FQNEAQ (reference sequence). This CDR3 has 19 residues. V trimming: 5 bases; J trimming: 1 base; junction bases outside the gene matches: 14. The CDR3 region has the DNA TGTGCCAGCAGCAGACTGTTCCCACGGACTAGCGGGATCCAAGAGACCCAGTACTTC. Its translation: CASSRLFPRTSGIQETQYF.

V usage is TRBV21-1 and J usage is TRBJ1-2; the table names TRBD1, a call not compared with the DNA. TRBV21-1 is a pseudogene locus. CDR3 size: 19 residues. CDR3 nucleotide sequence: TGTGCCAGCAGCACCTCGGACCGGGACAGGGGGAATCCTAACTATGGCTACACCTTC. It encodes CASSTSDRDRGNPNYGYTF.

The gene calls are TRBV27 and TRBJ2-7; tentative D call: TRBD2 (5 bases). Germline CDR1 is MNHEY and CDR2 is SMNVEV (reference sequence). V was clipped by 5 bases and J by 2 bases, with 16 bases between them. There are 15 residues in the CDR3. CDR3 protein: CASSPAGGGPYEQYF. In DNA form, the CDR3 reads TGTGCCAGCAGTCCGGCGGGCGGAGGCCCCTACGAGCAGTACTTC.

CDR3 sequence reads: CASSIGLASYNEQFF. CDR3 in DNA: TGCGCCAGCAGCATAGGACTAGCGAGCTACAATGAGCAGTTCTTC. This chain uses TRBV5-1 with TRBJ2-1; 9 nucleotides match TRBD2. J gave up 3 bases and V 4 bases, and 5 bases lay outside the gene matches. Per germline, CDR1 SGHRS and CDR2 YFSETQ. The CDR3 consists of 15 residues.

This chain links TRBV18 with TRBJ2-7; 7 nucleotides agree with TRBD2. V shed 6 bases, J shed 3 bases, and the junction held 5 bases outside the gene matches. The CDR3 length is 13 residues. The V gene's germline CDR1 is KGHSH and CDR2 LQKENI. CDR3 sequence reads: CASSGGTIYEQYF. The CDR3 bases are TGTGCCAGCTCGGGGGGGACTATCTACGAGCAGTACTTC.

DNA of the CDR3: TGTGCCAGCAGCCCCGGGACAGTCAACTATGGCTACACCTTC. It codes for CASSPGTVNYGYTF. The rearrangement joins TRBV7-3 to TRBJ1-2; 7 bases match TRBD1. V lost 5 bases, J lost 2 bases, and 5 bases stayed unmatched. In germline, CDR1 is SGHTA, CDR2 FQGTGA. CDR3 length: 14 residues.

With regard to this clone: This sample includes further DNA sequences coding for the same CDR3. The V call is TRBV7-9, the J call TRBJ1-1; D unclear. The CDR3 has 11 amino acids. Germline V gene sequence: CDR1 SEHNR, CDR2 FQNEAQ (reference sequence). V lost 1 base to trimming and J lost 6 bases, with 3 bases between them. The DNA of the CDR3 is TGTGCCAGCAGCTTAGAAGCTGAAGCTTTCTTT. Translating gives CASSLEAEAFF.

A word on this clone: Germline is not matched at one junction end, which may reflect a read error. The sample has other DNA sequences that encode this CDR3 too. The rearrangement uses TRBV7-8 and TRBJ2-1; 10 positions match TRBD2. Germline V lookup: CDR1 SGHVS, CDR2 FQNEAQ. The CDR3 contains 14 residues. In DNA form, the CDR3 reads TGTGCCAGCAGCCTAGCGGGAGCCTACAATGAGCAGTTCTTC. This encodes CASSLAGAYNEQFF.

This rearrangement joins TRBV15 to TRBJ2-3, with 7 bases lining up with TRBD2. CDR1 and CDR2 (germline): LNHNV, YYDKDF (reference sequence). J gave up 1 base and V 4 bases, and 17 bases lay outside the gene matches. The CDR3 runs 19 residues. The CDR3 nucleotides read TGTGCCACCAGCACCCCCCGAGGGAGGGAGAGTTTCGGCACAGATACGCAGTATTTT. Encoded protein: CATSTPRGRESFGTDTQYF.

This clone was recorded only once. V and J are TRBV11-2 and TRBJ2-3, with D tentatively TRBD1 (6 bases). There are 15 residues in the CDR3. Trimming pared 1 base from V and 6 bases from J, leaving 14 bases between. Germline CDR1 reads SGHAT; CDR2 reads FQNNGV. The CDR3 DNA is TGTGCCAGCAGCTTAGCTGCCTACAGGGTGGATACGCAGTATTTT. It is translated as CASSLAAYRVDTQYF.

The chain couples TRBV27 to TRBJ2-7; 7 bases map to TRBD2. The CDR3 contains 12 residues. Germline lookup yields CDR1 MNHEY and CDR2 SMNVEV (reference sequence). V lost 5 bases, J lost 9 bases, and 7 bases stayed unmatched. In nucleotides, the CDR3 is TGTGCCAGCAGTCCCCGGACGGGAGGGCAGTACTTC. It encodes CASSPRTGGQYF.

The chain employs TRBV11-2 and TRBJ2-7; 7 bases agree with TRBD2. Per germline, CDR1 SGHAT and CDR2 FQNNGV. V lost 5 bases to trimming and J lost 5 bases; unmatched junction nucleotides: 15. There are 16 residues in the CDR3. CDR3 amino acids: CASSLYIAGLNNEQYF. CDR3 DNA: TGTGCCAGCAGCCTTTACATAGCGGGCCTGAACAACGAGCAGTACTTC.

This clone has only one observation. This chain joins TRBV5-8 and TRBJ1-2; D unclear. Trimming shortened V by 4 bases and J by 5 bases, and 15 bases separated the two germline ends. The CDR3 runs 14 residues. Germline V lookup: CDR1 SGHTS, CDR2 YDEGEE. The CDR3 loop reads CASSPHGSSYGYTF. The CDR3 nucleotides read TGTGCCAGCAGCCCCCACGGGAGTAGTTATGGCTACACCTTC.

The rearrangement joins TRBV6-1 to TRBJ1-5; D is unclear. CDR1 is MNHNS, CDR2 SASEGT, per germline. The V end was cut by 2 bases, the J end by 2 bases, with 10 bases between. The CDR3 contains 15 residues. CDR3 sequence: CASSEIFGGNQPQHF. CDR3 coding DNA: TGTGCCAGCAGTGAAATATTCGGCGGCAATCAGCCCCAGCATTTT.

The V call is TRBV5-5, the J call TRBJ1-4; TRBD1 might be the D (5 bases). CDR1 SGHKS and CDR2 YYEKEE come from the germline V gene (reference sequence). V lost 4 bases, J lost 4 bases, and 14 bases lay in between. The CDR3 runs to 15 residues. The CDR3 bases are TGTGCCAGCAGCGAGGGGTTGCAAAGTAATGAAAAACTGTTTTTT. As protein: CASSEGLQSNEKLFF.

The chain uses TRBV25-1 and TRBJ2-2; D is ambiguous. Germline values: CDR1 MGHDK, CDR2 SYGVNS. The length of the CDR3 is 17 residues. V was cut by 4 bases and J by 4 bases, with 19 bases left in between. As DNA, the CDR3 is TGTGCCAGCAGTGGACGATTTGGGGTCGCGAGCACCGGGGAGCTGTTTTTT. Protein sequence: CASSGRFGVASTGELFF.

CDR3: CASSGNLAGSYEQYF. The DNA of the CDR3 is TGTGCCAGCAGTGGAAATCTAGCGGGATCCTACGAGCAGTACTTC. The J gene is TRBJ2-7, the V gene TRBV2; 9 bases are shared with TRBD2. Losses at the gene ends were 4 bases for V and 1 base for J; bases not matched to a gene: 5. The CDR3 has 15 residues. CDR1 is SNHLY and CDR2 is FYNNEI in the germline V gene.

The J gene is TRBJ2-4, the V gene TRBV28; D is uncertain. Germline V lookup: CDR1 MDHEN, CDR2 SYDVKM. Trimming shortened V by 6 bases and J by 7 bases, and 25 bases separated the two germline ends. The CDR3 runs to 17 residues. CDR3 in DNA: TGTGCCAGCAGCTCCTACCGCCTGGTCCGGGTATCGAACATTCAGTACTTC. Protein: CASSSYRLVRVSNIQYF.

The CDR3 DNA follows: TGCAGCGTTGTAGGGACAGGGGGCGGTCCTGATAATGAAAAACTGTTTTTT. Protein: CSVVGTGGGPDNEKLFF. The chain uses TRBV29-1 and TRBJ1-4; 12 bases agree with TRBD1. Germline trimming cut 4 bases from V and 4 bases from J; bases unmatched to any gene: 10. Germline CDR1 and CDR2: SQVTM and ANQGSEA. The CDR3 contains 17 residues.